One sample yielded the 30 T cell receptor beta chains listed below, sequenced in a study of cytomegalovirus exposure and HLA in healthy donors. 60 Vbeta and 13 Jbeta primers were used in PCR. The table came from immunoSEQ multiplex PCR; TCRdb's copy has only in-frame clones and leaves some out. The sample records approximately 190,000 clones, about 83% being singletons. The specimen was PBMCs. Receptors originate from a man between 35 and 55 years old in good health and CMV-seropositive.

The chain carries TRBV15 and TRBJ2-7; 9 nucleotides match TRBD1. CDR3 length: 16 residues. V was pared by 4 bases and J by 0 bases, with 7 bases of the junction left unmatched. From germline, CDR1 is LNHNV and CDR2 YYDKDF (reference sequence). CDR3 sequence: CATSTLGTGSSYEQYF. The CDR3 DNA reads TGTGCCACCAGCACGTTAGGGACAGGGAGCTCCTACGAGCAGTACTTC. The variable domain in full, with the rest retrieved from reference TRBV15 and TRBJ2-7, is DAMVIQNPRYQVTQFGKPVTLSCSQTLNHNVMYWYQQKSSQAPKLLFHYYDKDFNNEADTPDNFQSRRPNTSFCFLDIRSPGLGDTAMYLCATSTLGTGSSYEQYFGPGTRLTVT.

The chain recombines TRBV6-1 with TRBJ2-5; 9 bases fit TRBD1. This CDR3 contains 15 residues. Germline V gene data show CDR1 as MNHNS and CDR2 as SASEGT. Trimming took 5 bases from V and 0 from J; bases not matched to a gene: 4. The CDR3 sequence: CASSIGTGHQETQYF. The CDR3 region has the DNA TGTGCCAGCAGTATCGGGACAGGGCACCAAGAGACCCAGTACTTC.

Turning to this clone: This sample also contains other DNA sequences that code for the same CDR3. V gene TRBV7-9 combines with J gene TRBJ2-3, with 12 nucleotides matching TRBD2. V was pared by 4 bases and J by 4 bases, with 3 bases of the junction left unmatched. CDR3 size: 15 residues. Germline CDR1 SEHNR, CDR2 FQNEAQ (reference sequence). CDR3 sequence reads: CASSSLAGGSDTQYF. CDR3 in DNA: TGTGCCAGCAGCTCACTAGCGGGAGGCTCAGATACGCAGTATTTT. The complete variable domain, with remaining parts taken from reference TRBV7-9 and TRBJ2-3, reads DTGVSQNPRHKITKRGQNVTFRCDPISEHNRLYWYRQTLGQGPEFLTYFQNEAQLEKSRLLSDRFSAERPKGSFSTLEIQRTEQGDSAMYLCASSSLAGGSDTQYFGPGTRLTVL.

The chain links TRBV5-1 to TRBJ1-3; the D gene is possibly TRBD1 (6 bases). The CDR3 is made up of 13 amino acids. Trimming pared 4 bases from V and 7 bases from J, leaving 12 bases between. In germline, CDR1 is SGHRS, CDR2 YFSETQ. The CDR3 bases are TGCGCCAGCAGCCTAGGACAGCAGAACACCATATATTTT. As protein: CASSLGQQNTIYF.

This chain connects TRBV10-3 to TRBJ2-7; the D gene is possibly TRBD1 (5 bases). The ends were cut back, 2 bases at V and 4 bases at J, with 15 bases in the middle. Looked up from germline, CDR1 is ENHRY and CDR2 is SYGVKD. The CDR3 extends over 15 amino acids. The CDR3 loop is CAISEARGTVYEQYF. CDR3 in DNA: TGTGCCATCAGTGAGGCAAGGGGTACGGTTTACGAGCAGTACTTC.

The rearrangement uses TRBV11-2 and TRBJ2-1, with D possibly matching TRBD1 (5 bases). The CDR3 has 17 residues. V was cut by 1 base and J by 2 bases, with 15 bases left in between. The germline V gene has CDR1 SGHAT and CDR2 FQNNGV. The CDR3 loop reads CASSLVSGVGAYNEQFF. For the CDR3, the DNA is TGTGCCAGCAGCTTAGTATCTGGGGTAGGGGCCTACAATGAGCAGTTCTTC. The full variable domain, rest sourced from reference TRBV11-2 and TRBJ2-1, is EAGVAQSPRYKIIEKRQSVAFWCNPISGHATLYWYQQILGQGPKLLIQFQNNGVVDDSQLPKDRFSAERLKGVDSTLKIQPAKLEDSAVYLCASSLVSGVGAYNEQFFGPGTRLTVL.

The chain recombines TRBV5-4 with TRBJ2-7; 9 bases match TRBD2. This CDR3 region has 16 residues. Germline V gene lookup returns CDR1 SGHNT and CDR2 YYREEE (reference sequence). With 0 bases clipped from V and 3 bases from J, the junction kept 7 bases outside the gene matches. For the CDR3, the DNA is TGTGCCAGCAGCTTGGCGGTGCGGGAGGGTCACTACGAGCAGTACTTC. This encodes CASSLAVREGHYEQYF. Filled out from reference TRBV5-4 and TRBJ2-7, the complete variable domain reads ETGVTQSPTHLIKTRGQQVTLRCSSQSGHNTVSWYQQALGQGPQFIFQYYREEENGRGNFPPRFSGLQFPNYSSELNVNALELDDSALYLCASSLAVREGHYEQYFGPGTRLTVT.

This clone was recorded a few times. The CDR3 reads CASSLPGLASNEQFF. CDR3 DNA sequence: TGTGCCAGCAGCCTTCCGGGACTAGCGTCTAATGAGCAGTTCTTC. This sequence joins TRBV11-2 and TRBJ2-1, with 10 positions matching TRBD2. The CDR3 spans 15 residues. The germline gives CDR1 SGHAT, CDR2 FQNNGV. Trimming cost V 5 bases and J 7 bases; bases outside gene matches: 8.

The CDR3 loop reads CASSTGQTTGVFF. The CDR3 DNA sequence: TGCGCCAGCAGCACAGGACAGACGACCGGGGTGTTTTTT. This chain links TRBV5-1 with TRBJ1-4, with D possibly matching TRBD1 (6 bases). The CDR3 loop spans 13 amino acids. Trimming took 4 bases from V and 15 from J, leaving 19 bases between them. The germline V gene has CDR1 SGHRS and CDR2 YFSETQ. Full variable domain (outside the CDR3, taken from reference TRBV5-1 and TRBJ1-4): KAGVTQTPRYLIKTRGQQVTLSCSPISGHRSVSWYQQTPGQGLQFLFEYFSETQRNKGNFPGRFSGRQFSNSRSEMNVSTLELGDSALYLCASSTGQTTGVFFGSGTQLSVL.

The chain couples TRBV7-9 to TRBJ2-5, with 7 bases lining up with TRBD2. V shed 7 bases and J 2 bases; nucleotides not matched to a gene: 13. The CDR3 is 16 residues long. Germline loops: CDR1 SEHNR, CDR2 FQNEAQ (reference sequence). The CDR3 protein is CASNPGRGSRQETQYF. The CDR3 coding sequence is TGTGCCAGCAACCCGGGGAGGGGATCTAGGCAAGAGACCCAGTACTTC.

This clone turned up a few times. The chain is built from TRBV29-1 and TRBJ2-3; possibly TRBD2 for D (6 bases). The germline V and J ends were trimmed by 7 bases and 3 bases, with 11 bases remaining between them. CDR1 is SQVTM and CDR2 is ANQGSEA in the germline V gene. The CDR3 consists of 12 residues. The CDR3 here is CSGRGGTDTQYF. CDR3 in DNA: TGCAGCGGTCGAGGAGGGACAGATACGCAGTATTTT.

The rearrangement uses TRBV5-1 and TRBJ2-1; TRBD2 aligns across 16 bases. Unmatched junction bases numbered 8, after V lost 4 bases and J lost 1 base. CDR1 SGHRS and CDR2 YFSETQ come from the germline V gene. This CDR3 has 19 amino acids. CDR3 protein: CASSPGLAGGGWSYNEQFF. For the CDR3, the DNA is TGCGCCAGCAGCCCGGGACTAGCGGGAGGGGGGTGGTCCTACAATGAGCAGTTCTTC.

V and J are TRBV2 and TRBJ2-1; D is ambiguous. Germline CDR1 is SNHLY and CDR2 is FYNNEI. CDR3 length: 12 amino acids. Trimming took 6 bases from V and 8 from J, leaving 11 bases between them. The CDR3 here is CASRARMYEQFF. The CDR3 DNA is TGTGCCAGCAGAGCCAGGATGTATGAGCAGTTCTTC.

V usage is TRBV5-4 and J usage is TRBJ2-5; TRBD2 matches 10 bases. Germline V gene lookup returns CDR1 SGHNT and CDR2 YYREEE (reference sequence). With 2 bases clipped from V and 2 bases from J, the junction kept 12 bases outside the gene matches. The CDR3 extends over 18 amino acids. The CDR3 is CASSFRSGRATPQETQYF. The CDR3 coding sequence is TGTGCCAGCAGCTTCCGGAGCGGGAGGGCCACACCTCAAGAGACCCAGTACTTC.

The chain joins TRBV6-1 to TRBJ1-5; unclear D gene. The CDR3 extends over 14 amino acids. The V gene's germline CDR1 is MNHNS and CDR2 SASEGT. V lost 4 bases to trimming and J lost 4 bases, with 11 bases between them. The CDR3 DNA reads as TGTGCCAGCAGTGCCCAACTATCTAATCAGCCCCAGCATTTT. Translating it yields CASSAQLSNQPQHF.

This clone appeared a few times. The chain is built from TRBV7-9 and TRBJ2-1, with no clear D. CDR3 size: 18 residues. Germline V gene sequence: CDR1 SEHNR, CDR2 FQNEAQ (reference sequence). The V end lost 2 bases, the J end lost 3 bases, and 20 bases lay between the germline ends. The CDR3 region has the DNA TGTGCCAGCAGCTTACCATCGGTGAGCCTACCTTACTACAATGAGCAGTTCTTC. This translates into CASSLPSVSLPYYNEQFF.

This clone was observed once. Here the CDR3 DNA reads TGTGCCAGCGGTCGAGGACAGGGTAGCTACGAGCAGTACTTC. It codes for CASGRGQGSYEQYF. The J gene is TRBJ2-7, the V gene TRBV7-9, with 8 bases matching TRBD1. CDR1 is SEHNR, CDR2 FQNEAQ, per germline (reference sequence). J was trimmed by 3 bases and V by 8 bases; bases with no gene match: 9. The CDR3 is 14 residues long.

The V gene is TRBV27, the J gene TRBJ2-1; 10 bases are a match to TRBD2. There are 15 residues in the CDR3. Per germline, CDR1 MNHEY and CDR2 SMNVEV (reference sequence). V dropped 0 bases and J dropped 9; count of bases not matched to a gene: 5. The CDR3 spells CASSLSLAGASEQFF. In DNA, the CDR3 is TGTGCCAGCAGTTTATCCCTAGCGGGAGCTTCTGAGCAGTTCTTC.

This chain joins TRBV27 and TRBJ2-7; 8 bases are shared with TRBD2. After removal of 5 bases from V and 6 bases from J, the junction contained 12 bases not matched to a gene. The V gene's germline CDR1 is MNHEY and CDR2 SMNVEV (reference sequence). This CDR3 comprises 15 residues. The DNA of the CDR3 is TGTGCCAGCAGTCCCAGCGTCAGCGGGGGACGCGAGCAGTACTTC. This codes for CASSPSVSGGREQYF.

V and J are TRBV2 and TRBJ2-1; perhaps TRBD2 as D (6 bases). Trimming removed 7 bases at V and 7 bases at J, with 17 bases between. CDR3 size: 14 residues. Germline-derived CDR1 and CDR2 are SNHLY and FYNNEI. This chain's CDR3 is CASTAGGSMNEQFF. In DNA form, the CDR3 reads TGTGCCAGCACGGCCGGGGGAAGTATGAATGAGCAGTTCTTC. The full variable domain, with the rest looked up from reference TRBV2 and TRBJ2-1, is EPEVTQTPSHQVTQMGQEVILRCVPISNHLYFYWYRQILGQKVEFLVSFYNNEISEKSEIFDDQFSVERPDGSNFTLKIRSTKLEDSAMYFCASTAGGSMNEQFFGPGTRLTVL.

This clone has a single count. The V gene is TRBV7-2, the J gene TRBJ2-1; 7 nucleotides match TRBD2. The germline gives CDR1 SGHTA, CDR2 FQGNSA. The CDR3 extends over 14 amino acids. V trimming: 5 bases; J trimming: 4 bases; junction bases outside the gene matches: 5. CDR3 amino acids: CASSPQGLYNEQFF. CDR3 DNA sequence: TGTGCCAGCAGCCCCCAGGGACTATACAATGAGCAGTTCTTC.

This clone was found once. The V gene is TRBV5-8, the J gene TRBJ2-7, with a possible D match to TRBD1 (6 bases). Germline-derived CDR1 and CDR2 are SGHTS and YDEGEE. This CDR3 is built from 16 residues. Trimming pared 4 bases from V and 0 bases from J, leaving 17 bases between. The CDR3: CASSLGSGTSSYEQYF. The CDR3 DNA is TGTGCCAGCAGCCTGGGGTCCGGGACAAGCTCCTACGAGCAGTACTTC.

The V call is TRBV29-1, the J call TRBJ1-2; 7 bases fit TRBD1. The CDR3 runs 16 residues. V dropped 3 bases and J dropped 3; count of bases not matched to a gene: 13. Germline V gene sequence: CDR1 SQVTM, CDR2 ANQGSEA. The CDR3 region has the DNA TGCAGCGTTGATCAGAACAGGGGCGTCTCCTACTATGGCTACACCTTC. Translation gives CSVDQNRGVSYYGYTF.

Points on this clone: One end of the junction varies from germline; a read error may be responsible. The rearrangement links TRBV14 to TRBJ2-6, with D possibly TRBD1 on 5 matching bases. The CDR3 spans 15 residues. Germline assignment: CDR1 SGHDN and CDR2 FVKESK. The CDR3 DNA reads as TGTGCCAGCAGCCTCGTCGGCTCTGGGGCCAACGGCCTGACTTTC. Translation: CASSLVGSGANGLTF.

The J gene is TRBJ1-6, the V gene TRBV2, with 10 bases identical to TRBD1. Trimming cost V 5 bases and J 8 bases; bases outside gene matches: 9. The CDR3 consists of 16 residues. CDR1 and CDR2 from the germline V gene are SNHLY and FYNNEI. The CDR3 nucleotides are TGTGCCAGCAGTAGAACCGGGACAGGGGTTGATTCACCCCTCCACTTT. Translation: CASSRTGTGVDSPLHF. Full variable domain (missing parts from reference TRBV2 and TRBJ1-6): EPEVTQTPSHQVTQMGQEVILRCVPISNHLYFYWYRQILGQKVEFLVSFYNNEISEKSEIFDDQFSVERPDGSNFTLKIRSTKLEDSAMYFCASSRTGTGVDSPLHFGNGTRLTVT.

The rearrangement joins TRBV9 to TRBJ2-5, with a possible D match to TRBD2 (5 bases). V shed 4 bases and J shed 11 bases, with 21 bases lying between them. The CDR3 totals 14 residues. Germline CDR1 reads SGDLS; CDR2 reads YYNGEE. CDR3 bases: TGTGCCAGCAGCCCCCGGTCGACCCTCGGGGAGCAGTACTTC. It yields the protein CASSPRSTLGEQYF. The variable domain in full, with the rest retrieved from reference TRBV9 and TRBJ2-5, is DSGVTQTPKHLITATGQRVTLRCSPRSGDLSVYWYQQSLDQGLQFLIQYYNGEERAKGNILERFSAQQFPDLHSELNLSSLELGDSALYFCASSPRSTLGEQYFGPGTRLLVL.

This chain connects TRBV29-1 to TRBJ1-2, with D possibly matching TRBD1 (6 bases). CDR1 SQVTM and CDR2 ANQGSEA come from the germline V gene. There are 10 residues in the CDR3. V shed 8 bases and J shed 8 bases, with 12 bases lying between them. The CDR3 DNA reads as TGCAGCACCCAGCAGGGGGGCTACACCTTC. It codes for CSTQQGGYTF.

The chain recombines TRBV25-1 with TRBJ1-1; a possible D gene is TRBD1 (5 bases). This CDR3 is 11 amino acids long. Germline CDR1 and CDR2: MGHDK and SYGVNS. Between the trimmed V and J ends, which lost 4 bases and 7 bases, there was a span of 7 bases. CDR3 DNA sequence: TGTGCCAGCAGTGGGACATTTGAAGCTTTCTTT. Translating it yields CASSGTFEAFF. The variable domain in full, with the rest retrieved from reference TRBV25-1 and TRBJ1-1, is EADIYQTPRYLVIGTGKKITLECSQTMGHDKMYWYQQDPGMELHLIHYSYGVNSTEKGDLSSESTVSRIRTEHFPLTLESARPSHTSQYLCASSGTFEAFFGQGTRLTVV.

CDR3 region: CASSVKAGTALEQYF. The CDR3 coding sequence is TGTGCCAGCAGCGTTAAAGCGGGAACGGCCCTGGAGCAGTACTTC. The rearrangement uses TRBV7-8 and TRBJ2-7; TRBD2 agrees at 7 bases. Trimming cost V 5 bases and J 7 bases; bases outside gene matches: 14. The length of the CDR3 is 15 residues. CDR1 SGHVS and CDR2 FQNEAQ come from the germline V gene.

This clone appeared a single time. This rearrangement joins TRBV12-5 to TRBJ1-1, with 7 bases matching TRBD1. Germline-derived CDR1 and CDR2 are LGHNT and FRNRAP. The CDR3 runs to 14 residues. J gave up 1 base and V 6 bases, and 5 bases lay outside the gene matches. CDR3 DNA: TGTGCTAGTGGACCCGACAGGGCGAACACTGAAGCTTTCTTT. It yields the protein CASGPDRANTEAFF.